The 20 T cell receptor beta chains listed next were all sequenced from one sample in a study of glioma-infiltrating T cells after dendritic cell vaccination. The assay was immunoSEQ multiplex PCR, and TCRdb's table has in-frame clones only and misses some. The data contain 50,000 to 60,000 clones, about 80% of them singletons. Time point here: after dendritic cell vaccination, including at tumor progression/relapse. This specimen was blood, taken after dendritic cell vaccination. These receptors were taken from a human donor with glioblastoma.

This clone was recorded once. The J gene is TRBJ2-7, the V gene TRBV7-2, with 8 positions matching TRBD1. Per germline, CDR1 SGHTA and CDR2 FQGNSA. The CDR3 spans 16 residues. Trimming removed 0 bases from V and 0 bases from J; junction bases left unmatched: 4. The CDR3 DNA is TGTGCCAGCAGCTTAGCGGGCAGGGGGCCCTCCTACGAGCAGTACTTC. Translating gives CASSLAGRGPSYEQYF. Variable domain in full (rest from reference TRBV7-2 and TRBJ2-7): GAGVSQSPSNKVTEKGKDVELRCDPISGHTALYWYRQSLGQGLEFLIYFQGNSAPDKSGLPSDRFSAERTGGSVSTLTIQRTQQEDSAVYLCASSLAGRGPSYEQYFGPGTRLTVT.

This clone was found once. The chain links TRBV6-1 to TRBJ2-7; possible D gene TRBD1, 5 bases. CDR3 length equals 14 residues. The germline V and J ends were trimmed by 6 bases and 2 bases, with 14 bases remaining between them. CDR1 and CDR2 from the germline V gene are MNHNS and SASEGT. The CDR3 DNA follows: TGTGCCAGCAGGGATAACAGGAGTGCCTACGAGCAGTACTTC. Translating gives CASRDNRSAYEQYF.

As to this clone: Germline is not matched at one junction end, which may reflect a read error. The CDR3 protein is CASSQALPWGTDTQYF. The CDR3 coding sequence is TGCGCCAGCAGCCAAGCCCTTCCCTGGGGCACTGATACGCAGTATTTT. This chain uses TRBV4-1 with TRBJ2-3; maybe TRBD1 (5 bases). This CDR3 comprises 16 residues. Germline V lookup: CDR1 MGHRA, CDR2 YSYEKL.

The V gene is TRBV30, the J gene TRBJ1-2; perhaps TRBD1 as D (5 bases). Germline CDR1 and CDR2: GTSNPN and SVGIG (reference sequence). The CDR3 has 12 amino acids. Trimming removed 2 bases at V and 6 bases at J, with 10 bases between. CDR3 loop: CAWSSGGDGYTF. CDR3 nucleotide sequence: TGTGCCTGGAGTTCGGGGGGAGATGGCTACACCTTC. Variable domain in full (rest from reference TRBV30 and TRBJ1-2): SQTIHQWPATLVQPVGSPLSLECTVEGTSNPNLYWYRQAAGRGLQLLFYSVGIGQISSEVPQNLSASRPQDRQFILSSKKLLLSDSGFYLCAWSSGGDGYTFGSGTRLTVV.

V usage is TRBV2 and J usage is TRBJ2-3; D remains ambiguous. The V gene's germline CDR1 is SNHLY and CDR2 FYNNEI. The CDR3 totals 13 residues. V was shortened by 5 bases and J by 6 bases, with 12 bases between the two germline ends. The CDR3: CASSNSPEDTQYF. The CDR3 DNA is TGTGCCAGCAGTAACAGTCCAGAGGATACGCAGTATTTT.

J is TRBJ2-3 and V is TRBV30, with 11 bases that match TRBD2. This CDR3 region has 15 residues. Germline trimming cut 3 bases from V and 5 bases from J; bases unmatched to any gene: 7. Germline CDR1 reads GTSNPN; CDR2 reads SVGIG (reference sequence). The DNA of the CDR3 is TGTGCCTGGAGACCACTAGCGGGGGTACTAGATACGCAGTATTTT. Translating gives CAWRPLAGVLDTQYF.

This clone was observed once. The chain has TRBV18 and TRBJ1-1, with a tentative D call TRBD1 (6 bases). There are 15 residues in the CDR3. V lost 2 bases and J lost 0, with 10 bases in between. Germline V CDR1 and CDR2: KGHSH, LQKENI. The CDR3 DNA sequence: TGTGCCAGCTCACCAGTCGACAGGCTGAACACTGAAGCTTTCTTT. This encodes CASSPVDRLNTEAFF.

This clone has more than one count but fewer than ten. CDR3: CASSVGRGPTTF. The CDR3 nucleotides read TGTGCCAGCAGCGTAGGGCGGGGCCCCACCACCTTC. The chain combines TRBV9 with TRBJ1-2, with TRBD1 as a possible D gene (5 bases). Germline CDR1 is SGDLS and CDR2 is YYNGEE. CDR3 length equals 12 residues. Between the trimmed V and J ends, which lost 0 bases and 13 bases, there was a span of 13 bases.

The CDR3 region is CSVNRMGQGDYGYTF. CDR3 sequence (DNA): TGCAGCGTAAATAGAATGGGACAGGGGGACTATGGCTACACCTTC. The V and J genes are TRBV29-1 and TRBJ1-2; 11 bases match TRBD1. Germline V gene sequence: CDR1 SQVTM, CDR2 ANQGSEA. There are 15 residues in the CDR3. V was clipped by 6 bases and J by 3 bases; unmatched bases: 9. Full variable domain (missing parts from reference TRBV29-1 and TRBJ1-2): SAVISQKPSRDICQRGTSLTIQCQVDSQVTMMFWYRQQPGQSLTLIATANQGSEATYESGFVIDKFPISRPNLTFSTLTVSNMSPEDSSIYLCSVNRMGQGDYGYTFGSGTRLTVV.

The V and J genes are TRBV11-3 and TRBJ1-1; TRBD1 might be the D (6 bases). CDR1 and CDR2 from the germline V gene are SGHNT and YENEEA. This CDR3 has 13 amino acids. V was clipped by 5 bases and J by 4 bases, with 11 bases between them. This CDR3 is CASSQNRVTEAFF. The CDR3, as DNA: TGTGCCAGCAGCCAAAACAGGGTCACTGAAGCTTTCTTT. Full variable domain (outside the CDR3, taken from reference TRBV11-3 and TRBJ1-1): EAGVVQSPRYKIIEKKQPVAFWCNPISGHNTLYWYLQNLGQGPELLIRYENEEAVDDSQLPKDRFSAERLKGVDSTLKIQPAELGDSAVYLCASSQNRVTEAFFGQGTRLTVV.

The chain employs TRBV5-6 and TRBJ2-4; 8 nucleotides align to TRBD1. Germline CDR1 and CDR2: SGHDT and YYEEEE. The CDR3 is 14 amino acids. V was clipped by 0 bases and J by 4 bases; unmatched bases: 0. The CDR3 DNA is TGTGCCAGCAGCTTGGGGGACAGGAAAAACATTCAGTACTTC. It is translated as CASSLGDRKNIQYF.

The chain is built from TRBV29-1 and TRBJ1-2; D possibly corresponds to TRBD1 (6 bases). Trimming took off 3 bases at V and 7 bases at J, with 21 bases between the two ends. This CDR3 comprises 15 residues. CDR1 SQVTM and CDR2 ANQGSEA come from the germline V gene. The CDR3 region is CSVDLGQPSSGGYTF. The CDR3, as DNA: TGCAGCGTTGATTTGGGACAACCTTCTAGCGGTGGCTACACCTTC.

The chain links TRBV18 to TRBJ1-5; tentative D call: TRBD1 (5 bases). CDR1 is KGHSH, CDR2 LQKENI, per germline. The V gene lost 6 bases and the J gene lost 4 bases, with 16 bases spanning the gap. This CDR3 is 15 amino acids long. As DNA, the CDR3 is TGTGCCAGCTCCCCCGGGAGGGAGGGGAATCAGCCCCAGCATTTT. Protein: CASSPGREGNQPQHF.

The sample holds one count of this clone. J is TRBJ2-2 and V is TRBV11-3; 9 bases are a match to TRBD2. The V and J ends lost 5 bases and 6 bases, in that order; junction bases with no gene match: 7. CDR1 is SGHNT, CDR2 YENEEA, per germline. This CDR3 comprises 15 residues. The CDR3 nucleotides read TGTGCCAGCAGCCCGCGGGGGGGGTTGGCCGGGGAGCTGTTTTTT. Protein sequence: CASSPRGGLAGELFF.

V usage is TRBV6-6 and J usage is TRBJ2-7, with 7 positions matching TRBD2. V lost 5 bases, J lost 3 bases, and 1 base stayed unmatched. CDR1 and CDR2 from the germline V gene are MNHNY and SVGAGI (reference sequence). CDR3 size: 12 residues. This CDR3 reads CASSGGGYEQYF. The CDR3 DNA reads TGTGCCAGCAGTGGGGGGGGCTACGAGCAGTACTTC.

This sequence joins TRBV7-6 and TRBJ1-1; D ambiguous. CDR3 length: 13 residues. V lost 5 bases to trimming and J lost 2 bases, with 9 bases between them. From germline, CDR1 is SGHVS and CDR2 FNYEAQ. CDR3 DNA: TGTGCCAGCAGCCACACAGTAAACACTGAAGCTTTCTTT. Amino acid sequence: CASSHTVNTEAFF.

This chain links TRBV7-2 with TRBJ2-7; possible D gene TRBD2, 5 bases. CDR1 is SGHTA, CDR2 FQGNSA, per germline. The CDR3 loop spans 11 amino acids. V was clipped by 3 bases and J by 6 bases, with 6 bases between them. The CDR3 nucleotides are TGTGCCAGCAGCTTCGGGGTCGAGCAGTACTTC. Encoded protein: CASSFGVEQYF.

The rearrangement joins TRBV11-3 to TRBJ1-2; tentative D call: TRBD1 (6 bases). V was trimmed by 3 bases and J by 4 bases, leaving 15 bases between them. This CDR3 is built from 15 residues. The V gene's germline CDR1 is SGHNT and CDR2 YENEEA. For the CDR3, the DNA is TGTGCCAGCAGCTTGAATAACAGGGCGGGCTATGGCTACACCTTC. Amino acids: CASSLNNRAGYGYTF. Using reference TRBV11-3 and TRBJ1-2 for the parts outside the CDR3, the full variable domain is EAGVVQSPRYKIIEKKQPVAFWCNPISGHNTLYWYLQNLGQGPELLIRYENEEAVDDSQLPKDRFSAERLKGVDSTLKIQPAELGDSAVYLCASSLNNRAGYGYTFGSGTRLTVV.

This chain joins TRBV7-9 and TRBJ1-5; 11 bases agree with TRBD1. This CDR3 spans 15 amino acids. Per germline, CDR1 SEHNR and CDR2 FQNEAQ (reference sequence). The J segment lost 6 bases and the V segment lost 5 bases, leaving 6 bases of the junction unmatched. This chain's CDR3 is CASSPGTGGIQPQHF. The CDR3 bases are TGTGCCAGCAGCCCCGGGACAGGGGGTATTCAGCCCCAGCATTTT.

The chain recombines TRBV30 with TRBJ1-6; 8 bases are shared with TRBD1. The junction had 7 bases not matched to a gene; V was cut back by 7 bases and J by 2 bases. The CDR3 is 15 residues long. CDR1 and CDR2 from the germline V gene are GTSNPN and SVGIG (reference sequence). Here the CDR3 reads CAFTGTGTYNSPLHF. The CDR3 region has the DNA TGTGCCTTCACCGGGACAGGTACCTATAATTCACCCCTCCACTTT.